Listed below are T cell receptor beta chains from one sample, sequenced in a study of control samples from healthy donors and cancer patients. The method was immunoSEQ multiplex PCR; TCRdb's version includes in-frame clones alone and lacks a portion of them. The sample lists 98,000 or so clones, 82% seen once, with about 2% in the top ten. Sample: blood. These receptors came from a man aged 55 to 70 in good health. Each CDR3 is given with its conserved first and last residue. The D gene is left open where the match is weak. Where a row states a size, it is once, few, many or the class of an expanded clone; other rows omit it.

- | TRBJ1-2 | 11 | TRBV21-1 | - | CASNCRDRVTF | TGTGCCAGCAATTGCCGGGACCGAGTCACCTTC
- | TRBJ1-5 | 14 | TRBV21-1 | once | CASSKVKRNQPQHF | TGTGCCAGCAGCAAAGTTAAGAGGAATCAGCCCCAGCATTTT
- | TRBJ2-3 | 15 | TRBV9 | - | CASSVVPQNTDTQYF | TGTGCCAGCAGCGTAGTTCCCCAAAACACAGATACGCAGTATTTT
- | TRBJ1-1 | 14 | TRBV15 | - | CATSRTSDGTEAFF | TGTGCCACCAGCAGAACTTCCGATGGGACTGAAGCTTTCTTT
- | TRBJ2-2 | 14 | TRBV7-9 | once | CASSLTSNTGELFF | TGTGCCAGCAGCTTAACATCGAACACCGGGGAGCTGTTTTTT
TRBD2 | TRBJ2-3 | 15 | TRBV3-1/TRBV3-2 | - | CASSLGGASTDTQYF | TGTGCCAGCAGCCTCGGGGGGGCTAGCACAGATACGCAGTATTTT
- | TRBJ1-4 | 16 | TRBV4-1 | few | CASSQEQLSTNEKLFF | TGCGCCAGCAGCCAAGAACAGCTTTCAACTAATGAAAAACTGTTTTTT
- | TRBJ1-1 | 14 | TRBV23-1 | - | CASSQSGSGGEAFF | TGCGCCAGCAGTCAATCTGGTTCGGGGGGGGAAGCTTTCTTT
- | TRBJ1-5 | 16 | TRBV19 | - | CASSIDFGGEGQPQHF | TGTGCCAGTAGTATAGATTTTGGCGGCGAAGGTCAGCCCCAGCATTTT
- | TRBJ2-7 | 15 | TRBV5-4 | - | CASSLGLTGLYEQYF | TGTGCCAGCAGCTTGGGTTTGACCGGGCTCTATGAGCAGTACTTC
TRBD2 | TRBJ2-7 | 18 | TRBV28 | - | CASSLGTSGTQTTYEQYF | TGTGCCAGCAGTTTGGGGACTAGCGGGACCCAGACTACCTACGAGCAGTACTTC